This T cell receptor (beta chain) came from a study of blood T cell repertoires in COVID-19. Study summary: Samples taken during acute and convalescent COVID-19 were collected in the United States, Italy and Spain. T cells, B-cell-depleted T cells, or PBMCs supplied cDNA or gDNA.

This CDR3 has 18 amino acids. Authors' methods: How many nucleated cells were present was estimated from reference gene primer amplification. Clones were sequenced by immunoSEQ multiplex PCR, and TCRdb holds only the in-frame ones, with some missing. That table supplies the V and J calls and clone size; D and trimming were determined from the DNA. The repertoire holds 120,000 or so clones, with almost 70% as singletons. Sequencing was done on a sample of peripheral blood. This TCR was sampled from a woman in her seventies with acute or convalescent COVID-19. The chain couples TRBV1 to TRBJ2-1; TRBD2, as called in the table, went unchecked against the DNA. TRBV1 is classified as a pseudogene. The CDR3 coding sequence is TGCACCAGCAGCCAAGATAAGACTAGCGGGGGAACTTACAATGAGCAGTTCTTC. Encoded protein: CTSSQDKTSGGTYNEQFF.